The 13 T cell receptor beta chains in this list originate from one sample, sequenced in a study of blood T cell repertoires in COVID-19. The repertoire was sequenced with immunoSEQ multiplex PCR; TCRdb's copy has only in-frame clones and lacks some. The sample lists under 150,000 clones, more than 70% occurring once. Sequencing used peripheral blood. These receptor sequences come from a man aged 50 to 60 with active or convalescent COVID-19.

This chain joins TRBV4-3 and TRBJ1-1; a possible D gene is TRBD1 (6 bases). V lost 6 bases and J 1 base, leaving 12 bases between the germline ends. The CDR3 has 14 residues. Germline CDR1 is LGHNA and CDR2 is YSLEER. In DNA form, the CDR3 reads TGCGCCAGCAGACGTATGGACAGGAACACTGAAGCTTTCTTT. Translated, it gives CASRRMDRNTEAFF.

This clone has only a few counts. The chain recombines TRBV18 with TRBJ2-7; D remains ambiguous. Between the trimmed V and J ends, which lost 2 bases and 2 bases, there was a span of 4 bases. The CDR3 is made up of 12 amino acids. Per germline, CDR1 KGHSH and CDR2 LQKENI. The CDR3 here is CASSPTAYEQYF. The CDR3 bases are TGTGCCAGCTCACCAACGGCCTACGAGCAGTACTTC. Based on the CDR3 plus reference TRBV18 and TRBJ2-7, the full variable domain is NAGVMQNPRHLVRRRGQEARLRCSPMKGHSHVYWYRQLPEEGLKFMVYLQKENIIDESGMPKERFSAEFPKEGPSILRIQQVVRGDSAAYFCASSPTAYEQYFGPGTRLTVT.

The chain links TRBV7-2 to TRBJ2-7, with a weak D call TRBD2 (5 bases). Germline loops: CDR1 SGHTA, CDR2 FQGNSA. This CDR3 spans 13 amino acids. V lost 5 bases and J lost 4, with 12 bases in between. CDR3 sequence (DNA): TGTGCCAGCAGCCAACGGGCGGGTTACGAGCAGTACTTC. Translation: CASSQRAGYEQYF.

V and J are TRBV12-3 or TRBV12-4 and TRBJ1-4; D is uncertain. The germline V and J ends were trimmed by 6 bases and 8 bases, with 13 bases remaining between them. This CDR3 is built from 13 residues. The CDR3 sequence is CASSPPVSEKLFF. CDR3 in DNA: TGTGCCAGCAGCCCTCCGGTGAGCGAAAAACTGTTTTTT.

V is TRBV3-1 (or the pseudogene TRBV3-2) and J is TRBJ1-2; D gene unclear. The CDR3 covers 11 residues. V lost 5 bases and J 7 bases, leaving 8 bases between the germline ends. CDR1 is LGHDT, CDR2 YNNKEL, per germline (reference sequence). The CDR3 region is CASSSGGGYTF. CDR3 DNA sequence: TGTGCCAGCAGCTCGGGAGGTGGCTACACCTTC.

CDR3 DNA: TGCAGCGTTTCCCCACAAGCGAACACCGGGGAGCTGTTTTTT. Translation: CSVSPQANTGELFF. The chain recombines TRBV29-1 with TRBJ2-2; no clear D. There are 14 residues in the CDR3. Per the germline V gene, CDR1 is SQVTM and CDR2 is ANQGSEA. The V end lost 5 bases, the J end lost 0 bases, and 10 bases lay between the germline ends.

Concerning this clone itself: The same CDR3 can be traced to other DNA sequences in this sample. The chain employs TRBV28 and TRBJ2-7, with TRBD2 as a possible D gene (5 bases). Germline CDR1 MDHEN, CDR2 SYDVKM. V gave up 3 bases and J gave up 5 bases, with 5 bases separating them. The CDR3 covers 11 residues. The CDR3 nucleotides are TGTGCCAGCAGTTTTAGCGACGAGCAGTACTTC. Its translation is CASSFSDEQYF.

The chain is built from TRBV5-1 and TRBJ2-3; a possible D gene is TRBD1 (6 bases). The CDR3 runs 14 residues. The V gene lost 4 bases and the J gene lost 1 base, with 10 bases spanning the gap. Looked up from germline, CDR1 is SGHRS and CDR2 is YFSETQ. In nucleotides, the CDR3 is TGCGCCAGCAGCGTGGACAGACGCACAGATACGCAGTATTTT. Translating gives CASSVDRRTDTQYF.

This chain links TRBV18 with TRBJ1-1; D not certain. Looked up from germline, CDR1 is KGHSH and CDR2 is LQKENI. The CDR3 has 15 residues. The V gene lost 3 bases and the J gene lost 6 bases, with 17 bases spanning the gap. CDR3 sequence: CASSPQKPQVAEAFF. CDR3 DNA: TGTGCCAGCTCACCCCAAAAGCCCCAGGTGGCTGAAGCTTTCTTT.

This chain links TRBV27 with TRBJ2-1, with 8 positions matching TRBD2. Looked up from germline, CDR1 is MNHEY and CDR2 is SMNVEV (reference sequence). This CDR3 spans 15 amino acids. V was pared by 4 bases and J by 4 bases, with 6 bases of the junction left unmatched. The CDR3 loop is CASSSYSGNYNEQFF. CDR3 bases: TGTGCCAGCAGTTCCTATAGCGGGAATTACAATGAGCAGTTCTTC.

This chain joins TRBV7-8 and TRBJ1-2; D is unresolved. The CDR3 is 14 residues long. V lost 5 bases and J lost 2, with 12 bases in between. CDR1 is SGHVS and CDR2 is FQNEAQ in the germline V gene. The CDR3 sequence: CASSLRSENYGYTF. The CDR3 nucleotides are TGTGCCAGCAGCCTGAGGTCCGAGAACTATGGCTACACCTTC.

This chain links TRBV5-5 with TRBJ1-3; no clear D gene. This CDR3 comprises 15 residues. Germline CDR1 SGHKS, CDR2 YYEKEE (reference sequence). Trimming cost V 0 bases and J 0 bases, with 7 bases left between them. CDR3 region: CASSLGAASGNTIYF. CDR3 bases: TGTGCCAGCAGCTTGGGGGCCGCCTCTGGAAACACCATATATTTT.

The V gene is TRBV29-1, the J gene TRBJ2-3; D is possibly TRBD2 (6 bases). Germline V gene lookup returns CDR1 SQVTM and CDR2 ANQGSEA. V shed 3 bases and J shed 1 base, with 8 bases lying between them. The CDR3 is 13 residues long. CDR3 DNA: TGCAGCGTTGATGGCGGGGGCACAGATACGCAGTATTTT. Residues: CSVDGGGTDTQYF.